This T cell receptor (beta chain) comes out of a study of blood T cell repertoires in COVID-19. Study as a whole: The cDNA or gDNA used as material had been derived from T cells, B-cell-depleted T cells, or PBMCs.

Profiled with immunoSEQ multiplex PCR; TCRdb holds only in-frame clones, not every one. The repertoire holds under 200,000 clones, with about 80% as singletons. The V and J ends lost 0 bases and 0 bases respectively, with 4 bases between them. Germline CDR1 SGHNT, CDR2 YYREEE (reference sequence). This CDR3 region has 13 residues. The rearrangement uses TRBV5-4 and TRBJ2-7; D is unclear. The clonotype comes from a woman aged 60 to 75 who had recovered from COVID-19. The source material was PBMCs or T cells enriched from blood (not recorded which). The CDR3 sequence: CASSLDFSYEQYF. The DNA for the CDR3 is TGTGCCAGCAGCTTGGACTTCTCCTACGAGCAGTACTTC.